The rows below give T cell receptor beta chains drawn from one sample of a study of blood T cell repertoires in COVID-19. The table came from immunoSEQ multiplex PCR; TCRdb's copy has only in-frame clones and leaves some out. This table holds fewer than 250,000 clones, approximately 88% found once. The specimen sequenced was peripheral blood. The receptors were sampled from a man aged 55 to 70 who had recovered from COVID-19. CDR3s include the opening cysteine and the closing phenylalanine or tryptophan. Each record gives: V gene, D gene, J gene, clone size, CDR3 protein, CDR3 DNA. The D gene is left open where the match is weak. Not every row has a clone size; where given, it reads once, few, many or a size class.

>TRBV7-9|NA|TRBJ1-1|NA
CASSPGAVNTEAFF
TGTGCCAGCAGCCCAGGGGCCGTGAACACTGAAGCTTTCTTT
>TRBV6-6|TRBD2|TRBJ2-3|NA
CASSSREGADTQYF
TGTGCCAGCAGTTCCAGGGAGGGCGCAGATACGCAGTATTTT
>TRBV19|NA|TRBJ1-1|once
CASSARRQAVNTEAFF
TGTGCCAGTAGTGCCCGCCGACAGGCCGTGAACACTGAAGCTTTCTTT
>TRBV30|TRBD1|TRBJ1-6|NA
CAWSVMRQGFSMGSPLHF
TGTGCCTGGAGTGTAATGCGACAGGGATTTTCGATGGGTTCACCCCTCCACTTT
>TRBV10-3|NA|TRBJ2-6|NA
CAISPSSGANVLTF
TGTGCCATTTCCCCGAGCTCCGGGGCCAACGTCCTGACTTTC
>TRBV7-3|NA|TRBJ2-3|NA
CASSLGAGRTDTQYF
TGTGCCAGCAGCTTAGGAGCGGGCCGCACAGATACGCAGTATTTT
>TRBV5-6|NA|TRBJ2-4|NA
CASSSPLEGLAKNIQYF
TGTGCCAGCAGCTCCCCCCTAGAGGGCCTAGCCAAAAACATTCAGTACTTC
>TRBV5-1|TRBD1|TRBJ1-2|NA
CASSNAGTDYGYTF
TGCGCCAGCAGTAACGCCGGGACAGACTATGGCTACACCTTC
>TRBV5-1|TRBD2|TRBJ2-4|NA
CASSRGEGVAKNIQYF
TGCGCCAGCAGCCGTGGGGAGGGAGTAGCCAAAAACATTCAGTACTTC
>TRBV30|TRBD1|TRBJ1-2|NA
CAWSGDRGLYGYTF
TGTGCCTGGAGTGGAGACAGGGGGCTCTATGGCTACACCTTC
>TRBV18|NA|TRBJ1-2|few
CASSPERQNYGYTF
TGTGCCAGCTCACCAGAAAGACAGAACTATGGCTACACCTTC
>TRBV19|NA|TRBJ1-1|NA
CASSFRGWEAFF
TGTGCCAGTAGTTTCCGAGGGTGGGAAGCTTTCTTT
>TRBV7-3|TRBD1|TRBJ2-2|few
CASRLTGGDNTGELFF
TGTGCCAGCCGCCTGACAGGGGGCGACAACACCGGGGAGCTGTTTTTT
>TRBV3-1/TRBV3-2|NA|TRBJ2-7|few
CASSTGERDSEQYF
TGTGCCAGCAGCACCGGGGAAAGGGATTCCGAGCAGTACTTC
>TRBV5-4|TRBD1|TRBJ2-7|NA
CASSPGTGGRDYEQYF
TGTGCCAGCAGCCCCGGGACAGGGGGCAGGGACTACGAGCAGTACTTC
>TRBV19|TRBD1|TRBJ1-4|NA
CATRRQGAVEKLFF
TGTGCCACGAGAAGACAGGGGGCAGTCGAAAAACTGTTTTTT
>TRBV7-3|TRBD2|TRBJ2-3|once
CASSPGTSGDTQYF
TGTGCCAGCAGCCCTGGGACTAGCGGGGATACGCAGTATTTT
>TRBV7-9|NA|TRBJ2-7|NA
CASTLFRQSPYEQYF
TGTGCCAGCACCTTATTCCGACAGAGCCCCTACGAGCAGTACTTC
>TRBV10-1|NA|TRBJ1-2|NA
CASTGAAYGYTF
TGCGCCAGCACTGGGGCCGCCTATGGCTACACCTTC
>TRBV5-1|TRBD1|TRBJ1-6|NA
CASSGTGGTSYNSPLHF
TGCGCCAGCAGCGGAACAGGGGGAACGTCCTATAATTCACCCCTCCACTTT
>TRBV28|NA|TRBJ2-5|NA
CASSWNGAQYF
TGTGCCAGCAGTTGGAACGGGGCCCAGTACTTC
>TRBV15|NA|TRBJ1-5|NA
CATSREGRGSNQPQHF
TGTGCCACCAGCAGAGAAGGAAGGGGAAGCAATCAGCCCCAGCATTTT
>TRBV7-7|TRBD2|TRBJ2-3|once
CASSLGTAGATDTQYF
TGTGCTAGCAGCTTAGGAACAGCGGGAGCGACAGATACGCAGTATTTT
>TRBV28|NA|TRBJ2-4|NA
CASGPPGGAKNIQYF
TGTGCCAGCGGACCTCCAGGGGGGGCCAAAAACATTCAGTACTTC
>TRBV6-5|NA|TRBJ1-2|NA
CASKDAGGYTF
TGTGCCAGCAAAGACGCGGGGGGCTACACCTTC
>TRBV7-2|NA|TRBJ2-5|NA
CASSPFTSEETQYF
TGTGCCAGCAGCCCTTTCACAAGTGAAGAGACCCAGTACTTC
>TRBV28|TRBD1|TRBJ1-2|NA
CASSSLDRLPYGYTF
TGTGCCAGCAGTTCCCTGGACAGGCTCCCTTATGGCTACACCTTC
>TRBV28|NA|TRBJ2-1|NA
CASKGGGTIYNEQFF
TGTGCCAGCAAAGGGGGGGGGACTATCTACAATGAGCAGTTCTTC
>TRBV7-2|TRBD2|TRBJ2-3|NA
CASSLAQLAGGATDTQYF
TGTGCCAGCAGCTTAGCGCAACTAGCGGGGGGAGCCACAGATACGCAGTATTTT
>TRBV7-8|TRBD2|TRBJ2-2|NA
CASSSGGGRGGELFF
TGTGCCAGCAGTTCAGGCGGGGGGAGGGGCGGGGAGCTGTTTTTT
>TRBV28|TRBD2|TRBJ2-1|NA
CASSSSGRNRNEQFF
TGTGCCAGCAGTTCTAGCGGGAGGAACCGCAATGAGCAGTTCTTC
>TRBV7-2|NA|TRBJ1-1|NA
CASSSGTGLNTEAFF
TGTGCCAGCAGTTCAGGAACAGGACTGAACACTGAAGCTTTCTTT
>TRBV25-1|NA|TRBJ1-2|NA
CASSERIGSYGYTF
TGTGCCAGCAGTGAAAGAATCGGTTCCTATGGCTACACCTTC
>TRBV19|TRBD1|TRBJ2-2|NA
CASSTRDRARGTGELFF
TGTGCCAGTAGTACCCGGGACAGGGCCCGGGGCACCGGGGAGCTGTTTTTT
>TRBV7-9|NA|TRBJ2-1|many
CAGDSSSYNEQFF
TGTGCCGGAGACTCGAGCTCCTACAATGAGCAGTTCTTC
>TRBV28|NA|TRBJ1-5|NA
CASSLMGRGEWQPQHF
TGTGCCAGCAGTTTAATGGGGAGGGGGGAGTGGCAGCCCCAGCATTTT
>TRBV5-4|TRBD2|TRBJ2-3|NA
CASSRFGTSGGASDTQYF
TGTGCCAGCAGCCGTTTCGGGACTAGCGGGGGGGCCTCGGATACGCAGTATTTT
>TRBV18|TRBD1|TRBJ2-4|NA
CASSPSVTGQNIQYF
TGTGCCAGCTCACCGTCGGTGACAGGGCAAAACATTCAGTACTTC
>TRBV19|NA|TRBJ2-1|once
CASSADWASGEQFF
TGTGCCAGTAGCGCGGACTGGGCCTCAGGCGAGCAGTTCTTC
>TRBV27|TRBD2|TRBJ2-1|NA
CASSFLAGSSYNEQFF
TGTGCCAGCAGTTTTCTAGCGGGTAGCTCCTACAATGAGCAGTTCTTC
>TRBV5-1|NA|TRBJ2-7|few
CASSLSLEVETYEQYF
TGCGCCAGCAGCTTAAGCCTAGAGGTCGAAACCTACGAGCAGTACTTC
>TRBV3-1/TRBV3-2|NA|TRBJ2-3|once
CASSLGGVMTDTQYF
TGTGCCAGCAGCCTGGGCGGGGTAATGACAGATACGCAGTATTTT
>TRBV29-1|TRBD1|TRBJ1-5|NA
CSVTETGGYSNQPQHF
TGCAGCGTCACCGAGACAGGGGGATATAGCAATCAGCCCCAGCATTTT
>TRBV2|NA|TRBJ2-6|once
CASTRRGSGANVLTF
TGTGCCAGCACCAGAAGAGGGTCTGGGGCCAACGTCCTGACTTTC
>TRBV5-4|NA|TRBJ2-2|NA
CASSPGNAGELFF
TGTGCCAGCAGCCCAGGGAACGCCGGGGAGCTGTTTTTT
>TRBV2|NA|TRBJ2-7|NA
CASSPGTGRYEQYF
TGTGCCAGCAGTCCTGGGACTGGCCGCTACGAGCAGTACTTC
>TRBV24-1|NA|TRBJ2-5|NA
CATSRSGEYQETQYF
TGTGCCACCAGTCGATCGGGGGAGTACCAAGAGACCCAGTACTTC
>TRBV25-1|NA|TRBJ1-2|NA
CASSEEKVYGYTF
TGTGCCAGCAGTGAGGAGAAGGTCTATGGCTACACCTTC
>TRBV3-1/TRBV3-2|TRBD1|TRBJ2-2|NA
CASSPTPGQGTSNTGELFF
TGTGCCAGCAGCCCTACGCCGGGACAGGGGACTTCGAACACCGGGGAGCTGTTTTTT
>TRBV3-1/TRBV3-2|NA|TRBJ2-1|NA
CASSRQVGLFSYNEQFF
TGTGCCAGCAGCCGACAGGTCGGGCTCTTCTCCTACAATGAGCAGTTCTTC
>TRBV2|TRBD1|TRBJ1-1|few
CASFGQGAHDGEAFF
TGTGCCAGCTTTGGACAGGGGGCCCACGACGGTGAAGCTTTCTTT
>TRBV6-5|NA|TRBJ1-4|NA
CASSYDSFEKLFF
TGTGCCAGCAGTTACGACAGTTTTGAAAAACTGTTTTTT
>TRBV4-3|NA|TRBJ2-3|NA
CASSQGQGRRTRSDTQYF
TGCGCCAGCAGCCAAGGACAGGGGAGAAGGACTAGATCAGATACGCAGTATTTT
>TRBV29-1|NA|TRBJ2-3|once
CSSGQFSTDTQYF
TGCAGCTCCGGACAGTTTAGCACAGATACGCAGTATTTT
>TRBV11-3|TRBD2|TRBJ2-7|few
CASSGRLAGMYEQYF
TGTGCCAGCAGCGGTCGACTAGCGGGAATGTACGAGCAGTACTTC